What follows describes a single TCR beta chain. TCRdb's copy holds only in-frame clones and misses some; the assay was immunoSEQ multiplex PCR. The table has 52,000 or so clones, about 90% seen once. This entry is derived from a study of blood T cell repertoires in COVID-19. The CDR3 length is 15 residues. J was trimmed by 10 bases and V by 8 bases; bases with no gene match: 13. In germline, CDR1 is MDHEN, CDR2 SYDVKM. Sequencing was done on a sample of peripheral blood. The chain joins TRBV28 to TRBJ1-4, with 10 nucleotides matching TRBD1. The clonotype was recovered from a human donor in a cohort sampled during active COVID-19. Here the CDR3 reads CASLITGTGEAKLFF. CDR3 DNA sequence: TGTGCCAGCCTAATTACCGGGACAGGGGAGGCAAAACTGTTTTTT.